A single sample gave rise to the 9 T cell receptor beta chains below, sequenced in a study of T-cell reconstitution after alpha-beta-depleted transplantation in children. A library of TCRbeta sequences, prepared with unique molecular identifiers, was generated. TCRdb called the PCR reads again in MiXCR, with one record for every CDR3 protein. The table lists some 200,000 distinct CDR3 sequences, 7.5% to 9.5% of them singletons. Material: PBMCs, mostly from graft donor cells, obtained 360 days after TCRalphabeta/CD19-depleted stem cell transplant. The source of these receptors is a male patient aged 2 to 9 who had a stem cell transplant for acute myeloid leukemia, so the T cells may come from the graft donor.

The CDR3 region is CASSEEGGNTEAFF. The CDR3 region has the DNA TGTGCCAGCAGTGAAGAGGGCGGCAACACTGAAGCTTTCTTT. The V gene is TRBV2, the J gene TRBJ1-1; unclear D gene. The CDR3 has 14 amino acids. Per germline, CDR1 SNHLY and CDR2 FYNNEI. Trimming took 1 base from V and 2 from J, leaving 8 bases between them.

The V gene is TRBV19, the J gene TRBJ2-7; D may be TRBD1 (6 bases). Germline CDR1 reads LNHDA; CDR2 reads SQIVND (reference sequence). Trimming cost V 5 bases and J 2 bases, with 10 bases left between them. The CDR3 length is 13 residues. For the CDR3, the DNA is TGTGCCAGTAGTTATGGACAGACCTACGAGCAGTACTTC. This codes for CASSYGQTYEQYF.

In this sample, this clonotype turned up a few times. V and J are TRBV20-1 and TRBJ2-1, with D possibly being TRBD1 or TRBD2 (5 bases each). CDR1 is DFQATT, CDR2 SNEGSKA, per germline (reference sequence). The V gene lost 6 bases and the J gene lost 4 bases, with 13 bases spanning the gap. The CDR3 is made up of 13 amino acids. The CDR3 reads CSATTGGYNEQFF. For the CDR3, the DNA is TGCAGTGCAACCACTGGGGGATACAATGAGCAGTTCTTC.

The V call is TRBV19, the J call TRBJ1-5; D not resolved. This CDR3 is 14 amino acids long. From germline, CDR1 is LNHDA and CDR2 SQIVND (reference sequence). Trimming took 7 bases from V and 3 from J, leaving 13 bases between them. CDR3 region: CASKTPGYNQPQHF. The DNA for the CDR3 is TGTGCCAGTAAAACCCCGGGCTACAATCAGCCCCAGCATTTT.

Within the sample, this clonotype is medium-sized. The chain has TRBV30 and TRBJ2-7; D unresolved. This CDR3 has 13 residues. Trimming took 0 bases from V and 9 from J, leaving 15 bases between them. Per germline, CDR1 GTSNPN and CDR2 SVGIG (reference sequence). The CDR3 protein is CAWSVLSQERQYF. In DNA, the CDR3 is TGTGCCTGGAGTGTACTGAGTCAGGAGAGGCAGTACTTC.

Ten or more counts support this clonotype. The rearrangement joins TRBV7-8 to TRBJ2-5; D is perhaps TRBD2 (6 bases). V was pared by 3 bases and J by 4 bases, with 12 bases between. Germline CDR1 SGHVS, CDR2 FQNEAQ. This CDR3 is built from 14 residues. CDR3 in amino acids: CASSLILALETQYF. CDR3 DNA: TGTGCCAGCAGCTTGATCCTAGCGCTAGAGACCCAGTACTTC.

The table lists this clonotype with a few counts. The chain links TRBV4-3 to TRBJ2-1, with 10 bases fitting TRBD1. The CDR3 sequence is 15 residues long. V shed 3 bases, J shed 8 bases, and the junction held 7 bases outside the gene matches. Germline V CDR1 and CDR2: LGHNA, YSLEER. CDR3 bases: TGCGCCAGCAGCCAGGACAGGGGGACTGGCGATGAGCAGTTCTTC. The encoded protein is CASSQDRGTGDEQFF.

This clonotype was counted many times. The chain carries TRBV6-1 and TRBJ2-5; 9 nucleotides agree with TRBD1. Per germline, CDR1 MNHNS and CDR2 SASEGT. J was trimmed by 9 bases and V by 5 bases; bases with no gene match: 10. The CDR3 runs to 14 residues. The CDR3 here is CASSTGQGGGAQYF. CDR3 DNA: TGTGCCAGCAGTACGGGACAGGGAGGTGGGGCCCAGTACTTC.

CDR3 in DNA: TGTGCCAGCAGTCCTCCCAGACCAACTAATGAAAAACTGTTTTTT. Translated: CASSPPRPTNEKLFF. The chain couples TRBV12-3 or TRBV12-4 to TRBJ1-4, with no clear D. The V and J ends lost 5 bases and 0 bases respectively, with 10 bases between them. The length of the CDR3 is 15 residues.